The present T cell receptor beta chain was sequenced within a study of blood T cells in healthy people across ages. CDR3 length: 18 amino acids. Germline-derived CDR1 and CDR2 are LGHNA and YNFKEQ. Deletions cut 0 bases from V and 5 bases from J, with 22 bases between. This clonotype was counted only a few times. Combining a sample-barcoded 5' primer with a J-beta primer mix, a second PCR ran for roughly 6 to 12 cycles. Via MiXCR, TCRdb re-called the 5' RACE reads, giving one row per CDR3 protein. The sample has around 1.5 million distinct CDR3 sequences, roughly 30% seen once. The V gene is TRBV4-2, the J gene TRBJ2-5, with D perhaps matching TRBD2 (6 bases). Input material: blood. The clonotype comes from a woman in her 30s in good health. Written as DNA, the CDR3 is TGTGCCAGCAGCCAAGATTCAGCGGGTAGCCTCCTAGGGGAGACCCAGTACTTC. Protein sequence: CASSQDSAGSLLGETQYF.